A selection of T cell receptor beta chains follows, all from one sample in a study of glioma-infiltrating T cells after dendritic cell vaccination. The assay was immunoSEQ multiplex PCR, and TCRdb's table has in-frame clones only and misses some. The table lists more than 45,000 clones, about four fifths of them singletons. Source: blood, taken after dendritic cell vaccination. The receptors shown here come from a human donor with glioblastoma. The CDR3 runs from the conserved cysteine through the conserved F or W. A D gene is named only where the DNA matches it firmly. Rows give clone size only sometimes, using once, few, many, or a class for an expanded clone.

j_gene	abundance	d_gene	v_gene	CDR3aa	CDR3nt
TRBJ1-6	-	-	TRBV13	CASSLGPSNSPLHF	TGTGCCAGCAGCTTAGGCCCCAGTAATTCACCCCTCCACTTT
TRBJ1-6	-	-	TRBV18	CASRRAGGTGNSPLHF	TGTGCCAGCCGCCGGGCGGGAGGAACGGGGAATTCACCCCTCCACTTT
TRBJ1-5	few	-	TRBV6-5	CASRDWEGRRPQHF	TGTGCCAGCAGGGACTGGGAGGGGCGGAGGCCCCAGCATTTT
TRBJ2-1	few	TRBD2	TRBV13	CASSRSSGGVNEQFF	TGTGCCAGCAGCCGATCTAGCGGGGGGGTCAATGAGCAGTTCTTC
TRBJ2-3	-	TRBD2	TRBV2	CASRARGGTDTQYF	TGTGCCAGCAGGGCGCGGGGGGGCACAGATACGCAGTATTTT
TRBJ1-1	-	-	TRBV5-1	CASSFTANTEAFF	TGCGCCAGCAGCTTTACAGCGAACACTGAAGCTTTCTTT
TRBJ1-3	medium-sized	-	TRBV10-1	CASSDSFGNTIYF	TGCGCCAGCAGCGACAGCTTTGGAAACACCATATATTTT
TRBJ2-7	-	TRBD2	TRBV6-5	CASSRAGGHYEQYF	TGTGCCAGTTCACGGGCGGGGGGGCACTACGAGCAGTACTTC
TRBJ1-1	few	-	TRBV5-4	CASSLDGSEAFF	TGTGCCAGCAGCTTGGACGGGAGTGAAGCTTTCTTT
TRBJ2-5	-	-	TRBV5-1	CASSSGIGAEETQYF	TGCGCCAGCAGCTCAGGGATTGGTGCAGAAGAGACCCAGTACTTC
TRBJ1-2	-	-	TRBV30	CAWSVGAPGYTF	TGTGCCTGGAGCGTAGGGGCCCCTGGCTACACCTTC
TRBJ2-1	-	-	TRBV29-1	CSVETGTYNEQFF	TGCAGCGTTGAAACGGGGACCTACAATGAGCAGTTCTTC
TRBJ2-7	-	TRBD2	TRBV4-1	CASRRGWGGDHEQYF	TGCGCCAGCAGACGGGGCTGGGGAGGGGATCACGAGCAGTACTTC
TRBJ1-1	-	-	TRBV12-5	CASGLLGVGGEAFF	TGTGCTAGTGGTTTGCTGGGTGTCGGAGGTGAAGCTTTCTTT
TRBJ1-5	-	-	TRBV27	CASTYSNQPQHF	TGTGCCAGCACCTATAGCAATCAGCCCCAGCATTTT
TRBJ2-3	-	TRBD2	TRBV2	CASSESGGGGADGDTQYF	TGTGCCAGCAGTGAATCGGGTGGCGGGGGGGCAGATGGTGATACGCAGTATTTT
TRBJ2-3	-	-	TRBV13	CASTPGSADTQYF	TGTGCCAGCACCCCCGGGAGTGCAGATACGCAGTATTTT
TRBJ2-7	-	TRBD1	TRBV19	CASRGTGGDEQYF	TGTGCCAGTAGGGGGACAGGGGGCGACGAGCAGTACTTC
TRBJ1-1	-	-	TRBV4-1	CASSQETGENTEAFF	TGCGCCAGCAGCCAAGAAACAGGAGAAAACACTGAAGCTTTCTTT
TRBJ2-1	-	TRBD2	TRBV10-1	CASSTSGGPGEFF	TGCGCCAGCAGCACGAGCGGGGGACCTGGGGAGTTCTTC
TRBJ1-2	-	TRBD1	TRBV6-1	CASSEVGQGDGYTF	TGCGCCAGCAGTGAAGTGGGACAGGGTGATGGCTACACCTTC
TRBJ2-3	-	TRBD2	TRBV11-3	CASSPGLAGGLSTDTQYF	TGTGCCAGCAGCCCCGGGCTAGCGGGGGGACTTAGCACAGATACGCAGTATTTT
TRBJ1-2	-	-	TRBV14	CASSNAPEVGYTF	TGTGCCAGCTCGAATGCGCCCGAAGTGGGCTACACCTTC
TRBJ1-2	once	TRBD1	TRBV2	CASSATGRSYGYTF	TGTGCCAGCAGCGCGACAGGGAGGAGCTATGGCTACACCTTC
TRBJ2-5	once	TRBD2	TRBV30	CAWSVSGTALETQYF	TGTGCCTGGAGTGTAAGCGGGACGGCACTAGAGACCCAGTACTTC
TRBJ2-6	-	-	TRBV5-4	CASSLNRVVIGGANVLTF	TGTGCCAGCAGCCTAAACAGGGTGGTAATTGGTGGGGCCAACGTCCTGACTTTC
TRBJ1-2	-	TRBD1	TRBV7-9	CASSYITGGGGYTF	TGTGCCAGCAGTTATATTACAGGGGGAGGTGGCTACACCTTC
TRBJ1-1	-	-	TRBV6-5	CASSYRGNGNEAFF	TGTGCCAGCAGTTACAGAGGGAATGGGAATGAAGCTTTCTTT
TRBJ1-2	-	TRBD1	TRBV2	CASRVNTGGASGYTF	TGTGCCAGCAGGGTCAATACAGGGGGCGCAAGCGGCTACACCTTC
TRBJ2-7	-	TRBD1	TRBV6-5	CASSYSIGDRGYEQYF	TGTGCCAGCAGTTACTCGATTGGGGACAGGGGTTACGAGCAGTACTTC
TRBJ2-1	-	-	TRBV2	CASSIGVGYEQFF	TGTGCCAGCAGTATCGGGGTCGGGTATGAGCAGTTCTTC
TRBJ2-3	-	TRBD2	TRBV2	CASSGDRTSGGAADTQYF	TGTGCCAGCAGTGGGGACAGGACTAGCGGGGGGGCAGCAGATACGCAGTATTTT
TRBJ2-3	few	TRBD2	TRBV6-1	CATAPVTSGDTQYF	TGTGCCACCGCTCCCGTGACTAGCGGGGATACGCAGTATTTT
TRBJ1-2	-	-	TRBV5-1	CASSLQQGAYGYTF	TGCGCCAGCAGCTTGCAACAGGGAGCCTATGGCTACACCTTC
TRBJ1-3	-	-	TRBV15	CATREPGSGNTIYF	TGTGCCACCAGGGAACCAGGGTCCGGAAACACCATATATTTT
TRBJ2-7	-	-	TRBV5-1	CASSLRHPYEQYF	TGCGCCAGCAGCTTGAGACACCCCTACGAGCAGTACTTC
TRBJ2-5	-	-	TRBV29-1	CSVSIRTGEYF	TGCAGCGTGAGTATCCGGACGGGGGAGTACTTC
TRBJ2-7	-	TRBD1	TRBV6-6	CASSYTDRGSEQYF	TGTGCCAGCAGTTACACGGACAGGGGAAGCGAGCAGTACTTC
TRBJ2-7	-	-	TRBV6-1	CASSEWQGLGEQYF	TGTGCCAGCAGTGAGTGGCAGGGATTGGGCGAGCAGTACTTC
TRBJ1-2	few	TRBD1	TRBV19	CASSTGFIGGYTF	TGTGCCAGCTCGACAGGGTTCATAGGTGGCTACACCTTC
TRBJ2-7	-	-	TRBV27	CASSLSTRGYEQYF	TGTGCCAGCAGTTTGTCGACCCGAGGATACGAGCAGTACTTC
TRBJ2-3	-	-	TRBV7-9	CASSPRRALSTDTQYF	TGTGCCAGCAGTCCTAGGAGGGCCCTTAGCACAGATACGCAGTATTTT
TRBJ2-7	-	TRBD2	TRBV11-3	CASSFGTSGAYEQYF	TGTGCCAGCAGCTTCGGGACTAGCGGGGCCTACGAGCAGTACTTC
TRBJ1-2	-	TRBD1	TRBV4-3	CASSPALDDRVYGYTF	TGCGCCAGCAGCCCGGCCCTAGATGACAGGGTCTATGGCTACACCTTC